This section outlines one TCR beta chain sequence together with its context. Its specificity is not known. The junction had 9 bases not matched to a gene; V was cut back by 6 bases and J by 0 bases. The CDR3 loop spans 17 amino acids. CDR1 SNHLY and CDR2 FYNNEI come from the germline V gene. The data are from a study of cytomegalovirus exposure and HLA in healthy donors. Study-wide background: Per a later analysis, the roughly 690 first-cohort and more than 100 validation repertoires shared one platform. Study-level findings and limits: A few CMV-associated chains were confirmed in vitro to be specific for CMV antigens.

The table came from immunoSEQ multiplex PCR; TCRdb's copy has only in-frame clones and leaves some out. The sample holds 200,000 to 250,000 clones, roughly 87% seen once. V is TRBV2 and J is TRBJ2-3; 10 bases fit TRBD2. The origin of this receptor is a young man in good health and CMV-seropositive. The sequenced sample was PBMCs. This chain's CDR3 is CASRRLSGRQSTDTQYF. In DNA form, the CDR3 reads TGTGCCAGCAGGCGCCTTAGCGGGAGGCAGAGCACAGATACGCAGTATTTT.